A selection of T cell receptor beta chains follows, all from one sample in a study of response to subunit inactivated influenza vaccine. TCRdb reanalysed the RT-PCR reads using MiXCR and keeps one entry per CDR3 protein. The table records about 570,000 distinct CDR3 sequences, approximately 10% of them present only once. In addition, the sample was reused for a study of T cells expressing NK-cell markers.

Sequences were derived from PBMCs from blood, sampled on the day of vaccination. Source of these receptors: a man aged 50-60 years who received an inactivated influenza vaccine. Both conserved end residues are part of each CDR3. Each record gives: CDR3 length, V gene, CDR3 protein.

>12|TRBV6-1
CASSDRAGPQHF
>13|TRBV2
CASRRTLQETQYF
>15|TRBV7-2
CASSDSPRGTYEQYF
>16|TRBV7-9
CASSLASGVPPDEQFF
>15|TRBV30
CAWSPGPGRGTEAFF
>12|TRBV6-2/TRBV6-3
CASSQVQGVQFF
>15|TRBV7-2
CASSLTRVSYNEQFF
>15|TRBV4-3
CASSQGRTGDNEQFF
>13|TRBV20-1
CSASRLATYEQYF
>15|TRBV20-1
CSARGSGDSSYEQYF
>17|TRBV6-2/TRBV6-3
CASSYSGDIVGNQPQHF
>15|TRBV7-3
CASSLRASGIDTQYF
>15|TRBV5-1
CASSPTTGRQETQYF
>15|TRBV6-5
CASSYSQGAYSPLHF
>15|TRBV28
CASSSGQGGMNEQFF
>13|TRBV7-9
CASSLGGWGEQYF
>13|TRBV9
CASSRDRAYGYTF
>15|TRBV5-1
CASTPAGRGGTEAFF
>16|TRBV5-1
CASSLEIMGYGDTQYF
>11|TRBV20-1
CSARVGAEAFF
>15|TRBV12-3/TRBV12-4
CASSLRLAGDNEQFF
>16|TRBV5-1
CASSLGQTLNTGELFF
>15|TRBV5-1
CASSRWTGDLKEQYF
>15|TRBV7-9
CASTMGIPSSYEQYF
>15|TRBV12-3/TRBV12-4
CASSLGGGAYNEQFF
>14|TRBV28
CASSYSFSNQPQHF
>16|TRBV5-1
CASSPGTGGSNQPQHF
>14|TRBV4-3
CASSQDISTGELFF
>15|TRBV6-1
CASSIKSWGNQPQHF
>13|TRBV5-1
CASSSTDSYGYTF
>17|TRBV9
CASSPRGSGSRNNEQFF
>17|TRBV7-2
CASSLLGTSGTQETQYF
>17|TRBV20-1
CSARDRTGSASDQPQHF
>18|TRBV5-1
CASSLAGTSGMVSNEQFF
>13|TRBV11-2
CASSRNEKETQYF
>13|TRBV6-2/TRBV6-3
CASKEGVADTQYF
>13|TRBV18
CASSPPDRRSYTF
>19|TRBV11-1
CASSFTSGSRWGITDTQYF
>16|TRBV12-3/TRBV12-4
CASRADRGNVADTQYF
>14|TRBV4-1
CASSQRFGQLPISF
>20|TRBV7-3
CASSFTPSRQANEGPYGYTF
>13|TRBV20-1
CSAKRPGSYEQYF
>13|TRBV20-1
CSARTGMNTEAFF
>14|TRBV5-1
CASSGSGRVDEQFF